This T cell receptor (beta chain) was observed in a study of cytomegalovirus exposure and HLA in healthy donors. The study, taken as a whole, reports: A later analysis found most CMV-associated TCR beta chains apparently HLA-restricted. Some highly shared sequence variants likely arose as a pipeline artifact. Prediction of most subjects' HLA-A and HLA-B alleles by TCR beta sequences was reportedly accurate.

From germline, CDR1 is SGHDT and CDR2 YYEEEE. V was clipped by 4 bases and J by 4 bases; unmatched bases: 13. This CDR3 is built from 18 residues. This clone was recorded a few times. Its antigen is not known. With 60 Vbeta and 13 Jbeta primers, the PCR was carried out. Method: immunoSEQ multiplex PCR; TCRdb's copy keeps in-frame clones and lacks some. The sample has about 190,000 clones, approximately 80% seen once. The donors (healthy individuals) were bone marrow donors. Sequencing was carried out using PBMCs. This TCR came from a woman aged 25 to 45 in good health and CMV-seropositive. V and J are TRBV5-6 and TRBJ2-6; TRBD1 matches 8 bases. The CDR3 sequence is CASSPWWSRGHGANVLTF. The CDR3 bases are TGTGCCAGCAGCCCTTGGTGGAGCAGGGGGCACGGGGCCAACGTCCTGACTTTC.